A selection of T cell receptor beta chains follows, all from one sample in a study of T cell responses to AZD1222 COVID-19 vaccine. Using immunoSEQ multiplex PCR, the repertoire was profiled, and TCRdb retains in-frame clones only, with some absent. The table records roughly 100,000 clones, under 90% of them present only once. Specimen: peripheral blood, collected on day 0 of AZD1222 vaccination. These receptors came from an adult in good health. CDR3s include the opening cysteine and the closing phenylalanine or tryptophan.

TRBV4-2 | CASSREWESNQPQHF
TRBV10-2 | CASSEESGANTGELFF
TRBV6-5 | CASSTRQGVYEQYF
TRBV7-2 | CASRAPGPPWYEQYF
TRBV5-1 | CASSLGQGQNQPQHF
TRBV23-1 | CASSLRGQGNTGELFF
TRBV2 | CASSSGTANEKLFF
TRBV19 | CARTGQFDEQYF
TRBV7-8 | CASSLVVTVGVGNQPQHF
TRBV9 | CASSVEGQGAQYNEQFF
TRBV6-5 | CASSPNSYEQYF
TRBV24-1 | CATSALTGGLSNTGELFF
TRBV7-3 | CASSSTSGRPNEQFF
TRBV2 | CASSGGPDTQYF
TRBV19 | CASRTGQAQETQYF
TRBV6-5 | CASSYRQGRGIEKLFF
TRBV10-3 | CAIRSDANTGELFF
TRBV7-2 | CASSLANGREQYF
TRBV3-1/TRBV3-2 | CASSQVETQYF
TRBV29-1 | CSVGQGTGELFF
TRBV18 | CASSFGQGDTEAFF
TRBV27 | CASRDGSGNTIYF
TRBV11-2 | CASSSDRVGEQYF
TRBV6-6 | CASSWGEYNEQFF
TRBV7-2 | CASSLSAGENEQYF
TRBV6-5 | CASIRGSNTGELFF